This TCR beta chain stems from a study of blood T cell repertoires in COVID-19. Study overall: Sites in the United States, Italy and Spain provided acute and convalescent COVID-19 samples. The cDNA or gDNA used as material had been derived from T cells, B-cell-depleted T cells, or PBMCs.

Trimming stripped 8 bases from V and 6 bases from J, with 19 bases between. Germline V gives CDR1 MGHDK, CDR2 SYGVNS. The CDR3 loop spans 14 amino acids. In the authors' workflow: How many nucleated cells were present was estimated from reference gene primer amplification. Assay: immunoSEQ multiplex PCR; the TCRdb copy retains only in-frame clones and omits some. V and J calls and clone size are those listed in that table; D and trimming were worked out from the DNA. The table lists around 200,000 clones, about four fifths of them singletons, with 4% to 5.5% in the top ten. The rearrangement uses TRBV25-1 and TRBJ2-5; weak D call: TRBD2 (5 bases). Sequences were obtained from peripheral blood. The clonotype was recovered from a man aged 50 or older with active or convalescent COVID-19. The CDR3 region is CASPPVATGKTQYF. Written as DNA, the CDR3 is TGTGCCAGCCCCCCGGTGGCAACGGGGAAGACCCAGTACTTC. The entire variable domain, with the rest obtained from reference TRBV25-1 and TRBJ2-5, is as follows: EADIYQTPRYLVIGTGKKITLECSQTMGHDKMYWYQQDPGMELHLIHYSYGVNSTEKGDLSSESTVSRIRTEHFPLTLESARPSHTSQYLCASPPVATGKTQYFGPGTRLLVL.